This T cell receptor (beta chain) came from a study of blood T cell repertoires in COVID-19. Study-wide background: The United States, Italy and Spain were the sources of the acute and convalescent COVID-19 samples. Nucleic acid was either cDNA or gDNA, and it came from T cells, B-cell-depleted T cells, or PBMCs.

In the source study's methods: Amplified reference gene primers provided the basis for estimating nucleated cell counts. The repertoire was sequenced with immunoSEQ multiplex PCR; TCRdb's copy has only in-frame clones and lacks some. That table is the source of V, J and clone size, and D and trimming were worked out from the DNA. The sample consists of around 130,000 clones, around 87% of them appearing once. This clonotype was obtained from a man between 65 and 85 years old with active or convalescent COVID-19. The sequenced sample was peripheral blood.

Written as DNA, the CDR3 is TGTGCCAGCAGCTTAAGCAGAGGGAACACTGAAGCTTTCTTT. Amino acids: CASSLSRGNTEAFF. This rearrangement joins TRBV7-8 to TRBJ1-1; D gene uncertain. Germline loops: CDR1 SGHVS, CDR2 FQNEAQ. The CDR3 length is 14 residues. The V end lost 2 bases, the J end lost 1 base, and 8 bases lay between the germline ends.